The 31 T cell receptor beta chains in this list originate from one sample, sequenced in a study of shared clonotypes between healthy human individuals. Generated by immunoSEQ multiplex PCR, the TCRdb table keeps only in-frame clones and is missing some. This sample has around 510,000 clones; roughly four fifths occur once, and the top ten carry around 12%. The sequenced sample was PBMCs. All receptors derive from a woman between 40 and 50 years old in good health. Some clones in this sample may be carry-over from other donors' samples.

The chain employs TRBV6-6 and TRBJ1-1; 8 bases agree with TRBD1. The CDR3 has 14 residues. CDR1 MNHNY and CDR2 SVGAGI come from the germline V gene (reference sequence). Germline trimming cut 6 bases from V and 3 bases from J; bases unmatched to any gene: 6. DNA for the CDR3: TGTGCCAGCAGAGACAGGGGAGAGGACACTGAAGCTTTCTTT. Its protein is CASRDRGEDTEAFF.

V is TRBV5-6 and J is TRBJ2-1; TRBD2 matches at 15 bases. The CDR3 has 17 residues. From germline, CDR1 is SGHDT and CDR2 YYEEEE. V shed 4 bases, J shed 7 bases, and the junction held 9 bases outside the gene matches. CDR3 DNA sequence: TGTGCCAGCAGCCCCCCCGGGACTAGCGGGAGGTGGAATGAGCAGTTCTTC. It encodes CASSPPGTSGRWNEQFF.

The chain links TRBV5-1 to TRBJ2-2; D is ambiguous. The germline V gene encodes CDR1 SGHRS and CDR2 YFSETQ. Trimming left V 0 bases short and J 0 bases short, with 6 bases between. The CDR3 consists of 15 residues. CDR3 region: CASSLEVANTGELFF. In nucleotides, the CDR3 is TGCGCCAGCAGCTTGGAAGTCGCGAACACCGGGGAGCTGTTTTTT.

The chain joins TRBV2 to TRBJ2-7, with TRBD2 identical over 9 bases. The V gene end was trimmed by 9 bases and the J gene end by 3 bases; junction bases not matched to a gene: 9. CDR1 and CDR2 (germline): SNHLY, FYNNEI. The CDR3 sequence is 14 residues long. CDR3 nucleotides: TGTGCCAGTGAGGGGAGCGGGAGGCGCTACGAGCAGTACTTC. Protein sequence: CASEGSGRRYEQYF. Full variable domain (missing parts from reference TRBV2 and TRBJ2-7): EPEVTQTPSHQVTQMGQEVILRCVPISNHLYFYWYRQILGQKVEFLVSFYNNEISEKSEIFDDQFSVERPDGSNFTLKIRSTKLEDSAMYFCASEGSGRRYEQYFGPGTRLTVT.

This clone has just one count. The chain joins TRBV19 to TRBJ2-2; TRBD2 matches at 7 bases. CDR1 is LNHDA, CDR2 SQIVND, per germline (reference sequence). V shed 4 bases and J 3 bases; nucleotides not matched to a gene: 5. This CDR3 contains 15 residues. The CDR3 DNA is TGTGCCAGTAGTAATGGGGGAGGGTACACCGGGGAGCTGTTTTTT. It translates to CASSNGGGYTGELFF.

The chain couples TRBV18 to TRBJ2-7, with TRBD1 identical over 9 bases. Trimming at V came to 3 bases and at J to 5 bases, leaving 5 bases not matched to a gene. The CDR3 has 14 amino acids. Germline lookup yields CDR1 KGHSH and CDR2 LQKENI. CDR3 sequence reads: CASSPGTGLNEQYF. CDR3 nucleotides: TGTGCCAGCTCACCCGGGACAGGGCTAAACGAGCAGTACTTC.

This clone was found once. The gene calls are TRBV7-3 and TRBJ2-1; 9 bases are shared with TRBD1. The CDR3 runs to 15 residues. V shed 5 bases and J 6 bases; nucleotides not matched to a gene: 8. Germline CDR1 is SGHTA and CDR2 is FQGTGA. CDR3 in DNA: TGTGCCAGCAGCCCGGCCGGGACAGGGTTCAATGAGCAGTTCTTC. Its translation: CASSPAGTGFNEQFF. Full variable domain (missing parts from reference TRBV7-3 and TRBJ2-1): GAGVSQTPSNKVTEKGKYVELRCDPISGHTALYWYRQSLGQGPEFLIYFQGTGAADDSGLPNDRFFAVRPEGSVSTLKIQRTERGDSAVYLCASSPAGTGFNEQFFGPGTRLTVL.

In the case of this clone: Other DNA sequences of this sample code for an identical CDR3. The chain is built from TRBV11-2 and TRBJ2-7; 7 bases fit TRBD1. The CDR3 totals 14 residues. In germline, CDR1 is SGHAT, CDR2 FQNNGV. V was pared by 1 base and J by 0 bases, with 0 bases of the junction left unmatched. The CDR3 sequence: CASSLGTGSYEQYF. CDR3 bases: TGTGCCAGCAGCTTAGGGACAGGCTCCTACGAGCAGTACTTC.

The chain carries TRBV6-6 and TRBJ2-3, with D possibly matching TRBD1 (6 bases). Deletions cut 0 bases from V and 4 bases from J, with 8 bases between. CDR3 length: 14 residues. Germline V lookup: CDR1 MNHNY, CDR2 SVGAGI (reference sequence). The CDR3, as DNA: TGTGCCAGCAGTTACTCAGGGGGAGCAGATACGCAGTATTTT. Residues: CASSYSGGADTQYF.

CDR3 sequence reads: CASSSGGPSTEAFF. The CDR3 region has the DNA TGTGCCAGCAGCTCAGGAGGCCCTAGTACTGAAGCTTTCTTT. The rearrangement joins TRBV7-8 to TRBJ1-1, with D uncertain. Germline CDR1 reads SGHVS; CDR2 reads FQNEAQ. This CDR3 is 14 amino acids long. The V end was cut by 4 bases, the J end by 5 bases, with 14 bases between. The entire variable domain, with the rest obtained from reference TRBV7-8 and TRBJ1-1, is as follows: GAGVSQSPRYKVAKRGQDVALRCDPISGHVSLFWYQQALGQGPEFLTYFQNEAQLDKSGLPSDRFFAERPEGSVSTLKIQRTQQEDSAVYLCASSSGGPSTEAFFGQGTRLTVV.

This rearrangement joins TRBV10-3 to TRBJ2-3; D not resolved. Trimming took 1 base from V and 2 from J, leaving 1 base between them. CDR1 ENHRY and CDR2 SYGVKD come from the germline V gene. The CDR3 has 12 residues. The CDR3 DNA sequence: TGTGCCATCAGTGAGTACACAGATACGCAGTATTTT. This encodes CAISEYTDTQYF.

CDR3 DNA: TGTGCCAGCAGTGAAACTCCCCTTGCGGGGGTCTCCTACAATGAGCAGTTCTTC. As protein: CASSETPLAGVSYNEQFF. This chain links TRBV2 with TRBJ2-1, with 7 bases matching TRBD2. J gave up 0 bases and V 2 bases, and 10 bases lay outside the gene matches. The CDR3 covers 18 residues. The germline CDR1 and CDR2 sequences are SNHLY and FYNNEI.

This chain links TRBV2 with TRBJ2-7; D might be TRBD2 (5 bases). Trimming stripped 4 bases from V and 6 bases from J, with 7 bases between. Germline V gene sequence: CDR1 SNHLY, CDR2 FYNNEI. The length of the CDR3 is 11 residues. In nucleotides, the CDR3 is TGTGCCAGCAGTGGGGAGAGCGAGCAGTACTTC. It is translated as CASSGESEQYF.

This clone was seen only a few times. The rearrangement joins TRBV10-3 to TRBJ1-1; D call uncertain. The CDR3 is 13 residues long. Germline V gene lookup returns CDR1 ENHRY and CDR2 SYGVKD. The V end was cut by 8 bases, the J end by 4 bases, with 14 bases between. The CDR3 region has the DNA TGTGCCATCGCAGACCGAGTTGTCACTGAAGCTTTCTTT. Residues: CAIADRVVTEAFF.

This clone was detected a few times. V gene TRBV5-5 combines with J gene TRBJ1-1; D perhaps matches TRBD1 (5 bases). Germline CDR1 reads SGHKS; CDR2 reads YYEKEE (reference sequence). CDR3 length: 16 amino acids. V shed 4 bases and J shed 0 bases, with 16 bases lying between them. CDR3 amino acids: CASSPGWGSMNTEAFF. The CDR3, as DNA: TGTGCCAGCAGCCCAGGGTGGGGGTCCATGAACACTGAAGCTTTCTTT. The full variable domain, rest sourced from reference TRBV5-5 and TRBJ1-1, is DAGVTQSPTHLIKTRGQQVTLRCSPISGHKSVSWYQQVLGQGPQFIFQYYEKEERGRGNFPDRFSARQFPNYSSELNVNALLLGDSALYLCASSPGWGSMNTEAFFGQGTRLTVV.

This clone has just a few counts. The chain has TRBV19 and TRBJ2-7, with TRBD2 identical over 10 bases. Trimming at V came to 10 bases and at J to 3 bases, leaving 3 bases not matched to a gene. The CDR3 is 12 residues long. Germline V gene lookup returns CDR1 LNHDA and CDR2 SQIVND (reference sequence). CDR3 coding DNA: TGTGCCACCGCTAGCGGGAGCTACGAGCAGTACTTC. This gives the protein CATASGSYEQYF.

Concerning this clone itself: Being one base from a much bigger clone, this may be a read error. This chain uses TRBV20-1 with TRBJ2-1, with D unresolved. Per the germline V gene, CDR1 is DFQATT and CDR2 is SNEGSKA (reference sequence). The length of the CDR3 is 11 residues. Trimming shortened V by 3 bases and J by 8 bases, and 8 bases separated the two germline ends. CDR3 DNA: TGCAGTGCTAGTAGCCTCCATGAGCAGTTCTTC. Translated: CSASSLHEQFF.

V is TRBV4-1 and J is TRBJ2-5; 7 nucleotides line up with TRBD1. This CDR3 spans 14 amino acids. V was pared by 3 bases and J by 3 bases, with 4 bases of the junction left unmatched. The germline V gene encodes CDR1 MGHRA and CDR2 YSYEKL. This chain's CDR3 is CASSQTGSKETQYF. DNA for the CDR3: TGCGCCAGCAGCCAGACAGGGTCCAAAGAGACCCAGTACTTC.

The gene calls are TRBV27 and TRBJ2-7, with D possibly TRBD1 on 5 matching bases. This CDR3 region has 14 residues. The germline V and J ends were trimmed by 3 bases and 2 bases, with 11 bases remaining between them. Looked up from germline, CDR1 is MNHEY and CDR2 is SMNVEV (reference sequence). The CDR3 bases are TGTGCCAGCAGTTTTAGCCTGGGGCCCTACGAGCAGTACTTC. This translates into CASSFSLGPYEQYF.

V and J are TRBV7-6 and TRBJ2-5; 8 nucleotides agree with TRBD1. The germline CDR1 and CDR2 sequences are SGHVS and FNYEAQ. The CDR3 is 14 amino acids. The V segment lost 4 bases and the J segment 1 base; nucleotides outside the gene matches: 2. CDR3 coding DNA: TGTGCCAGCAGCTCGGGGACAGGCCAAGAGACCCAGTACTTC. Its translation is CASSSGTGQETQYF.

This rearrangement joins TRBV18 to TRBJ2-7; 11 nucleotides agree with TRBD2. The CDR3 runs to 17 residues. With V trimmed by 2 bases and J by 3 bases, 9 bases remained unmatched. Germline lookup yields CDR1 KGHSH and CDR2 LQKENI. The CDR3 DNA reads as TGTGCCAGCTCACCAGGGGGGCTAGCGGGAGGCCTCTACGAGCAGTACTTC. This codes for CASSPGGLAGGLYEQYF.

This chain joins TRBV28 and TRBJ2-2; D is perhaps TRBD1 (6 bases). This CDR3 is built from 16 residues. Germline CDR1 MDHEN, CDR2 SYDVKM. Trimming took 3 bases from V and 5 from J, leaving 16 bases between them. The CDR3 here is CASSFFPTGTTGELFF. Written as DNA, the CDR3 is TGTGCCAGCAGTTTTTTTCCTACCGGGACAACCGGGGAGCTGTTTTTT.

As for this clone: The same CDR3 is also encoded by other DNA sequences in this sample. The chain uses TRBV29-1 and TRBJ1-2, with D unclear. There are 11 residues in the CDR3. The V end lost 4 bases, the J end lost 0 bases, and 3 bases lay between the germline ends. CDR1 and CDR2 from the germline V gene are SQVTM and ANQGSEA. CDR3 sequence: CSVGTNYGYTF. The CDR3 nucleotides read TGCAGCGTTGGCACTAACTATGGCTACACCTTC.

For the CDR3, the DNA is TGCTCGGGGGAACTCGGGGAGACCCAGTACTTC. This encodes CSGELGETQYF. This chain uses TRBV20-1 with TRBJ2-5, with D perhaps TRBD2 (6 bases). The germline gives CDR1 DFQATT, CDR2 SNEGSKA (reference sequence). The CDR3 consists of 11 residues.

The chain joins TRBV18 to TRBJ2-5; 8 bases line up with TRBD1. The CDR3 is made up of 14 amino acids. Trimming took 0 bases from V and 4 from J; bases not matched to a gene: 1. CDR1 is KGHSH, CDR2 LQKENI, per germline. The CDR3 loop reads CASSPPDRGETQYF. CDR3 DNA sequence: TGTGCCAGCTCACCACCTGACAGGGGAGAGACCCAGTACTTC.

Here the CDR3 reads CASSQEVLVKQYF. DNA for the CDR3: TGCGCCAGCAGCCAAGAAGTCCTCGTAAAGCAGTACTTC. The chain is built from TRBV4-1 and TRBJ2-5, with D hard to call. This CDR3 is built from 13 residues. The germline V gene encodes CDR1 MGHRA and CDR2 YSYEKL. Trimming stripped 0 bases from V and 11 bases from J, with 13 bases between.

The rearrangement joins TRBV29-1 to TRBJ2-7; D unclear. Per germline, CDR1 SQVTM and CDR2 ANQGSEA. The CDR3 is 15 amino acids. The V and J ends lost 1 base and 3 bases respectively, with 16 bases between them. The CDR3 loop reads CSVEGAVQQRYEQYF. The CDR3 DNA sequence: TGCAGCGTTGAAGGGGCGGTTCAACAGCGCTACGAGCAGTACTTC.

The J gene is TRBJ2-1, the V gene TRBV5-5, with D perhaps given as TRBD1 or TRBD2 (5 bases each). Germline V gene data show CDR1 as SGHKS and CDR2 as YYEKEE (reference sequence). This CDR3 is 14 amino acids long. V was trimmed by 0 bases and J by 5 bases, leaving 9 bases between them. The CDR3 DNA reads TGTGCCAGCAGCTTGGGAGGGGTGAACAATGAGCAGTTCTTC. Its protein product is CASSLGGVNNEQFF.

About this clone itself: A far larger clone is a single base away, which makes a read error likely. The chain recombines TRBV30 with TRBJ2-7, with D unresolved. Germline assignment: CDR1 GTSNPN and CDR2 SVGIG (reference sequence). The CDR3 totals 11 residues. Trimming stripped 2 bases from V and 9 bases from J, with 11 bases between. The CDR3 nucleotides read TGTGCCTGGAGTAGCCCGGGCGGGCAGTACTTC. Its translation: CAWSSPGGQYF.

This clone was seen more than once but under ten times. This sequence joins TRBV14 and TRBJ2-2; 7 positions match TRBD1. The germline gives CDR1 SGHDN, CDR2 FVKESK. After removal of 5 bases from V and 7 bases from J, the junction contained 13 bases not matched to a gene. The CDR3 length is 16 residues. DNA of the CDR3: TGTGCCAGCAGCTCCACCGCCGGACAGGTGGGCGGGGAGCTGTTTTTT. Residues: CASSSTAGQVGGELFF.

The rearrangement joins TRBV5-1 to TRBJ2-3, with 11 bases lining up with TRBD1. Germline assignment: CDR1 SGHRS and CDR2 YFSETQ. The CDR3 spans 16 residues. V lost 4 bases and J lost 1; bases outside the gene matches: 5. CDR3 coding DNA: TGCGCCAGCAGCAAGGGACAGGGGGGACGCACAGATACGCAGTATTTT. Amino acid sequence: CASSKGQGGRTDTQYF.